This T cell receptor beta chain was retrieved from a study of blood T cell repertoires in COVID-19 (TCRdb year 2020). For context, the study as a whole: Samples covering the acute and convalescent phases of COVID-19 were provided by collaborators in the United States, Italy and Spain. Samples were obtained from the ongoing ImmuneRACE study (first 160 participants) and from 1,254 subjects provided by 6 global collaborators. The dataset comprised deeply sampled blood TCRbeta repertoires from subjects exposed to, actively infected with, or recovered from COVID-19. The material from the prospective study consisted of cDNA or gDNA derived from T cells, B-cell-depleted T cells, or PBMCs. A de-identified subject ID, COVID-19 status, age in years and sex were almost always included in the sample metadata. Where available, HLA class I and class II types were obtained from metadata supplied by the sample provider rather than from assay-based typing. The repertoires were made available in a free public database intended to serve as a resource for research on the immune response to SARS-CoV-2. What the study reported, not specific to this receptor: The amount of clinical and demographic metadata varied by source and participant and was provided uncurated.

V is trimmed back by 5 bases and J by 0 bases, and the junction contains 2 bases that no gene match accounts for. The germline V gene sets CDR1 to SNHLY and CDR2 to FYNNEI. From the cysteine up to the phenylalanine, the CDR3 has a length of 15 residues. CDR3 DNA is the only sequence kept; it has 45 bases, read in frame from the first base. With respect to this clone: Its binding antigen is unknown. Qualities for individual bases were not recorded, and no much larger clone is one base off.

Each collaborating institution followed its own protocols to collect whole blood in K2EDTA tubes. For TCRbeta analysis, collaborators shipped samples as frozen whole blood, isolated PBMCs, or DNA extracted from either of those sample types. TCRbeta CDR3 regions were amplified from genomic DNA using the immunoSEQ Assay, a bias-controlled multiplex PCR. On the study's bioinformatics: Within the assay, amplification of reference gene primers was used to estimate how many nucleated cells each sample contained. To quantify the absolute abundance of each unique TCRbeta CDR3 rearrangement, sequence reads were collapsed and filtered. For each sample, productive Simpson clonality was calculated as the square root of Simpson's diversity index across productive rearrangements. Here the immuneACCESS table is served through TCRdb, limited to in-frame sequences with V and J called. Missing clones are a known gap in these copies; in checked studies unresolved V genes cover under half, and the rest lacks a known reason. V and J calls and clone size follow that table, whereas D and trimming were derived from the DNA. This sample has approximately 210,000 clones in its table, and under 95% of those were observed once. The ten largest make up around 1.2% of the sample.

The receptor comes from a man aged 25-45 years with acute or convalescent COVID-19. The chain is encoded by TRBV2 joined to TRBJ2-1; TRBD2 agrees with 9 junctional bases. Sequenced sample: peripheral blood. The nucleotides read TGTGCCAGCAGTAGACTAGCGGCCTCCTACAATGAGCAGTTCTTC. Its protein reads: CASSRLAASYNEQFF.